This T cell receptor beta chain was sequenced in a study of blood T cell repertoires in COVID-19. In the study's own analysis: Estimates of nucleated cell counts were drawn from the amplification of reference gene primers. Assay used: immunoSEQ multiplex PCR; TCRdb lists only in-frame clones, some missing. Clonal size and the V and J genes are those of that table, whereas D and trimming came from the DNA. Among about 210,000 clones listed, 85% to 90% were seen once. The V end lost 4 bases, the J end lost 8 bases, and 18 bases lay between the germline ends. The CDR3 sequence is 15 residues long. The germline V gene encodes CDR1 LGHDT and CDR2 YNNKEL (reference sequence).

The V gene is TRBV3-1 (or the pseudogene TRBV3-2), the J gene TRBJ2-4, with D tentatively TRBD1 (5 bases). Sequenced: peripheral blood. The TCR sequence derives from a man aged 18 to 29 with active or convalescent COVID-19. CDR3 in amino acids: CASSRNPRVSDIQYF. The CDR3 region has the DNA TGTGCCAGCAGCCGAAACCCCAGGGTATCGGACATTCAGTACTTC.